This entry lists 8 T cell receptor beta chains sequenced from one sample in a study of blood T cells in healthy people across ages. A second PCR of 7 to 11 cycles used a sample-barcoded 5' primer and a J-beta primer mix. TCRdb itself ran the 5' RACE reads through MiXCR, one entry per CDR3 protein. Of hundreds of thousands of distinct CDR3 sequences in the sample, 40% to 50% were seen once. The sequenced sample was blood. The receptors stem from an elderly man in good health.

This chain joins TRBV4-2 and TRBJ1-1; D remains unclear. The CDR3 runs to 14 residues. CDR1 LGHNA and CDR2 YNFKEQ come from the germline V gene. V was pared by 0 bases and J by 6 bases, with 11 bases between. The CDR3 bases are TGTGCCAGCAGCCAAGATAGGCCCCGGGCTGAAGCTTTCTTT. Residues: CASSQDRPRAEAFF.

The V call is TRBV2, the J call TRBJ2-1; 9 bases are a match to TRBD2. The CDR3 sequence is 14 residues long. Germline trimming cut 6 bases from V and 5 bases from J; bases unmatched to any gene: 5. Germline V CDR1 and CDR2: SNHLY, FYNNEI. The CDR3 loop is CASSPRLADNEQFF. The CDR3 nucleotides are TGTGCCAGCAGCCCCCGACTAGCGGACAATGAGCAGTTCTTC.

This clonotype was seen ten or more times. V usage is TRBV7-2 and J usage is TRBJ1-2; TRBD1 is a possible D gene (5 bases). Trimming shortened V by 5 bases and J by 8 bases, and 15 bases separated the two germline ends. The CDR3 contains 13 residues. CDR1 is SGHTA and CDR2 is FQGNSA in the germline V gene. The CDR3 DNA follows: TGTGCCAGCAGCCCGCAAGGGGTGGAAGGCTACACCTTC. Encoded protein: CASSPQGVEGYTF.

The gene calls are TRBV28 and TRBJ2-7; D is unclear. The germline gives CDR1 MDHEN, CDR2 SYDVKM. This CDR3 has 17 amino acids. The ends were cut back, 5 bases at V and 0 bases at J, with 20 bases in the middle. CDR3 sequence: CASSPALGWARSYEQYF. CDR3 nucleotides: TGTGCCAGCAGTCCGGCCCTTGGTTGGGCCCGCTCCTACGAGCAGTACTTC. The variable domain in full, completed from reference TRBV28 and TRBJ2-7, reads DVKVTQSSRYLVKRTGEKVFLECVQDMDHENMFWYRQDPGLGLRLIYFSYDVKMKEKGDIPEGYSVSREKKERFSLILESASTNQTSMYLCASSPALGWARSYEQYFGPGTRLTVT.

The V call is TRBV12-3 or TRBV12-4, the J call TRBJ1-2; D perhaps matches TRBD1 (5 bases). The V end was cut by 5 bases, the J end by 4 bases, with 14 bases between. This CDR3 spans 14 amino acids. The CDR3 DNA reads TGTGCCAGCAGTGTTAGGGGAGGTGTCTATGGCTACACCTTC. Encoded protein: CASSVRGGVYGYTF.

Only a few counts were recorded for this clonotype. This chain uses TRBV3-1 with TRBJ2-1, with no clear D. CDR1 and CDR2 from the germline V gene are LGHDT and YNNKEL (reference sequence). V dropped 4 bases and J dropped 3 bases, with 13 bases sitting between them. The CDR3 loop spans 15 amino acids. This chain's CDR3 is CASSPRPRNYNEQFF. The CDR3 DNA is TGTGCCAGCAGCCCCCGCCCACGGAACTACAATGAGCAGTTCTTC.

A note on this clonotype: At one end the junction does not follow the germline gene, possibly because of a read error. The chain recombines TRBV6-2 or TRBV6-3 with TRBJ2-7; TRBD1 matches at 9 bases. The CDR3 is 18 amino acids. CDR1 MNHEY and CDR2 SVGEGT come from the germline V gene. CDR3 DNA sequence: TGTGCCAGTAGTTACGGGACCTTTCAAAGACAGGGGGACGACGAGCAGTACTTC. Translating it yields CASSYGTFQRQGDDEQYF.

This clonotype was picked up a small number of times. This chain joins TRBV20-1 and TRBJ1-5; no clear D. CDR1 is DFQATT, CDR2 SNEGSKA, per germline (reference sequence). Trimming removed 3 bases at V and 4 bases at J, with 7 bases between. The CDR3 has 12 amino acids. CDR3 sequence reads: CSASGRNQPQHF. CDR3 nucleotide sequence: TGCAGTGCTAGCGGAAGAAATCAGCCCCAGCATTTT.